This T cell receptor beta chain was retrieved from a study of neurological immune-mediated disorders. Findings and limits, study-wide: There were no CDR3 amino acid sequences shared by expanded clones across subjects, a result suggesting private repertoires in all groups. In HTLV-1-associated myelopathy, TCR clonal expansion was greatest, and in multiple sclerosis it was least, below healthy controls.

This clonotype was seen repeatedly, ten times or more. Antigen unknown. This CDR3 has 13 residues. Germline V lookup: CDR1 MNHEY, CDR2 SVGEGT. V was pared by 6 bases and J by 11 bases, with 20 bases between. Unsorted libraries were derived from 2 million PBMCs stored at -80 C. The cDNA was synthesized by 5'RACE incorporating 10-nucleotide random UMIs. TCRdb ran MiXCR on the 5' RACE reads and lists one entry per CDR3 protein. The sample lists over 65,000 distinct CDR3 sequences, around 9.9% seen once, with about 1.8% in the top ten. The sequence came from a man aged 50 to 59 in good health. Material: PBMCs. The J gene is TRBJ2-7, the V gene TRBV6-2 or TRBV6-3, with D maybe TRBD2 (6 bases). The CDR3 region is CASSHTKDWEEYF. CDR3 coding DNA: TGTGCCAGCAGCCATACCAAAGACTGGGAGGAGTACTTC.